This T cell receptor (beta chain) emerged from a study of T cell clones after liver transplantation. The V end was cut by 4 bases, the J end by 1 base, with 10 bases between. The CDR3 length is 15 residues. Germline CDR1 reads SGHNT; CDR2 reads YENEEA. Libraries were prepared by immunoSEQ multiplex PCR; TCRdb keeps only in-frame clonotypes and omits some of them. The sample has about 120,000 clones, 75% to 95% seen once; the top ten hold more than 0.8%. J is TRBJ1-4 and V is TRBV11-3, with unresolved D. The source is a human patient who received a liver transplant. Some of the T cells might come from the graft donor. The source was CD4+ T cells from blood, collected 12 months after liver transplant. CDR3 coding DNA: TGTGCCAGCAGCTCCTCGGTGGGAACTAATGAAAAACTGTTTTTT. Translating gives CASSSSVGTNEKLFF.